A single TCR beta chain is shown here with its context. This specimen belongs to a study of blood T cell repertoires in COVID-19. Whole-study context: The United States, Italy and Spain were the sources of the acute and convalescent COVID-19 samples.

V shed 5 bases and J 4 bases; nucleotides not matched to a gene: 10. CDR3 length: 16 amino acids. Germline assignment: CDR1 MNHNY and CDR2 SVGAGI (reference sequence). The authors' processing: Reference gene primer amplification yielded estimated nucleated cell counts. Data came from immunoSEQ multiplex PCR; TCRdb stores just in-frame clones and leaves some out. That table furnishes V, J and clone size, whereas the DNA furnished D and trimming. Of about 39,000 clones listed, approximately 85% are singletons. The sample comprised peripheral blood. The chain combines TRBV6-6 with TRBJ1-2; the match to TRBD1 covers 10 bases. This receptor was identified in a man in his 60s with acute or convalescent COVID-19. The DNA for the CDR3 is TGTGCCAGCAGTCGCCGGGACAGGGGAGAAGCCTATGGCTACACCTTC. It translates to CASSRRDRGEAYGYTF.